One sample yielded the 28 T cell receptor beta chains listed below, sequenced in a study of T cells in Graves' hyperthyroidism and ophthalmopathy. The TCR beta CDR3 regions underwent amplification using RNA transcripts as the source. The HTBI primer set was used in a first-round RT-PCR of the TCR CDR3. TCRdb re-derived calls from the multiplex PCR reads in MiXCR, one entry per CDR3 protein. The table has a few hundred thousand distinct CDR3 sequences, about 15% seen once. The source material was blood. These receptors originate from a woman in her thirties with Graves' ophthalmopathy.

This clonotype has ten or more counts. DNA for the CDR3: TGTGCCAGCAGCCGGACAGACGGCACCGGGGAGCTGTTTTTT. The encoded protein is CASSRTDGTGELFF. The chain uses TRBV11-2 and TRBJ2-2, with a possible D match to TRBD1 (6 bases). V lost 5 bases and J 4 bases, leaving 11 bases between the germline ends. Germline CDR1 is SGHAT and CDR2 is FQNNGV. CDR3 length equals 14 residues. The full variable domain, with the rest looked up from reference TRBV11-2 and TRBJ2-2, is EAGVAQSPRYKIIEKRQSVAFWCNPISGHATLYWYQQILGQGPKLLIQFQNNGVVDDSQLPKDRFSAERLKGVDSTLKIQPAKLEDSAVYLCASSRTDGTGELFFGEGSRLTVL.

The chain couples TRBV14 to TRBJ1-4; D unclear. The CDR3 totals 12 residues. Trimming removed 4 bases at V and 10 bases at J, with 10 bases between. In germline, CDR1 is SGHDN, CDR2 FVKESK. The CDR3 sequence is CASSLGLGKLFF. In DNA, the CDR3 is TGTGCCAGCAGCCTGGGCTTGGGAAAACTGTTTTTT.

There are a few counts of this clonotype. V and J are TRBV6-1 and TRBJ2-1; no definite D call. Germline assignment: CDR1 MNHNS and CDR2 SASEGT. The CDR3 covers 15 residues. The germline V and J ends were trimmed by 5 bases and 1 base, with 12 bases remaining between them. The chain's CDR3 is CASSSLAPSYNEQFF. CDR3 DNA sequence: TGTGCCAGCAGTTCATTGGCACCGTCCTACAATGAGCAGTTCTTC.

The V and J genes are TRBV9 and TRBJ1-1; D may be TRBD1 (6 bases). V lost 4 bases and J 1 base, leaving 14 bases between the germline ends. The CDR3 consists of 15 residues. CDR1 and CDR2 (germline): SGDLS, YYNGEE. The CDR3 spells CASSPKGTPNTEAFF. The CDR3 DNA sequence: TGTGCCAGCAGCCCTAAAGGGACACCGAACACTGAAGCTTTCTTT.

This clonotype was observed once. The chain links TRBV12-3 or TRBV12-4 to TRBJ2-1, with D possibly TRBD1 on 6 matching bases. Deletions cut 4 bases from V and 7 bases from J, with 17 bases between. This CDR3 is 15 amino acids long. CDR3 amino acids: CASSSPRDRSNEQFF. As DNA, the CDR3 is TGTGCCAGCAGTTCGCCCCGTGACAGGAGTAATGAGCAGTTCTTC.

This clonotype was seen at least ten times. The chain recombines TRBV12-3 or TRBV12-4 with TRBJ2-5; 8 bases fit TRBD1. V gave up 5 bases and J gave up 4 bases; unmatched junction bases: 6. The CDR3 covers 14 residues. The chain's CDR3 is CASSRQGILETQYF. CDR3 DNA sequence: TGTGCCAGCAGTCGACAGGGGATTCTAGAGACCCAGTACTTC.

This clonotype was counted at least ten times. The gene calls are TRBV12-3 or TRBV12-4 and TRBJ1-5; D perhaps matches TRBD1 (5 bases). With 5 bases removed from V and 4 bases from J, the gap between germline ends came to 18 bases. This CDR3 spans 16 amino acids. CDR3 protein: CASSAQGGGANQPQHF. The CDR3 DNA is TGTGCCAGCAGTGCCCAGGGAGGAGGGGCAAATCAGCCCCAGCATTTT.

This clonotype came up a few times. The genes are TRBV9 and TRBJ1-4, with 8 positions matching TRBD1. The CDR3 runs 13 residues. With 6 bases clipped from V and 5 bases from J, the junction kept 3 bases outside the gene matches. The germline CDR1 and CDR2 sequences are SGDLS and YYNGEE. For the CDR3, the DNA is TGTGCCAGCAACCGGGACAGGAATGAAAAACTGTTTTTT. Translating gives CASNRDRNEKLFF.

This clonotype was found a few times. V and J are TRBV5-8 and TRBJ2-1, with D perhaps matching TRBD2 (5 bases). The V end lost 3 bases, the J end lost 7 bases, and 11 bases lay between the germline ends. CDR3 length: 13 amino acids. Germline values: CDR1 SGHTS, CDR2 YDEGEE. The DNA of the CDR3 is TGTGCCAGCAGCTGGGAGCAGCTTAATGAGCAGTTCTTC. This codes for CASSWEQLNEQFF.

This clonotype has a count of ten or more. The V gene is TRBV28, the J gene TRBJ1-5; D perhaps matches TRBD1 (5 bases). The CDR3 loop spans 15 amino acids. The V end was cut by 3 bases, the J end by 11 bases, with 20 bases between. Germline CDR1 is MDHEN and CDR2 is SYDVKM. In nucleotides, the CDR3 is TGTGCCAGCAGTTTCACCGGCCCCCCAGGGATAGCCCAGCATTTT. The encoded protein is CASSFTGPPGIAQHF.

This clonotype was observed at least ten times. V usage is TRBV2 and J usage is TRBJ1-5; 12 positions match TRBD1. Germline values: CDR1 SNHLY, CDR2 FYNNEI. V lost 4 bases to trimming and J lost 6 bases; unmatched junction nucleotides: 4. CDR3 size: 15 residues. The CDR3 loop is CASSAGTGGGQPQHF. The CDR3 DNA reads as TGTGCCAGCAGTGCCGGGACAGGGGGCGGTCAGCCCCAGCATTTT. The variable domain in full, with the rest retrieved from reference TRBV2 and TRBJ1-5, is EPEVTQTPSHQVTQMGQEVILRCVPISNHLYFYWYRQILGQKVEFLVSFYNNEISEKSEIFDDQFSVERPDGSNFTLKIRSTKLEDSAMYFCASSAGTGGGQPQHFGDGTRLSIL.

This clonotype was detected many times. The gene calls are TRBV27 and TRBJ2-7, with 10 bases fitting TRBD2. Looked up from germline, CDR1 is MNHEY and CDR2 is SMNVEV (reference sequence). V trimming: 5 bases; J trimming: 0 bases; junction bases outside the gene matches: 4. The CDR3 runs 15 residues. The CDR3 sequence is CASSRLAGASYEQYF. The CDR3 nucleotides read TGTGCCAGCAGTCGACTAGCGGGCGCCTCCTACGAGCAGTACTTC.

This CDR3 reads CASSLEATGEQYF. In nucleotides, the CDR3 is TGTGCCAGCAGCTTGGAGGCTACGGGAGAGCAGTACTTC. This chain uses TRBV5-4 with TRBJ2-7; D possibly corresponds to TRBD2 (5 bases). Looked up from germline, CDR1 is SGHNT and CDR2 is YYREEE (reference sequence). The CDR3 runs 13 residues. V lost 0 bases to trimming and J lost 7 bases, with 11 bases between them. The full variable domain, rest sourced from reference TRBV5-4 and TRBJ2-7, is ETGVTQSPTHLIKTRGQQVTLRCSSQSGHNTVSWYQQALGQGPQFIFQYYREEENGRGNFPPRFSGLQFPNYSSELNVNALELDDSALYLCASSLEATGEQYFGPGTRLTVT.

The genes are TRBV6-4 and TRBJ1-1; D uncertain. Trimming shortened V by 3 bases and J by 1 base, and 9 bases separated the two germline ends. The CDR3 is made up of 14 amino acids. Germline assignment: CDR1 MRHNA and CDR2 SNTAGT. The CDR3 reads CASSESHGNTEAFF. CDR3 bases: TGTGCCAGCAGTGAATCACATGGGAACACTGAAGCTTTCTTT.

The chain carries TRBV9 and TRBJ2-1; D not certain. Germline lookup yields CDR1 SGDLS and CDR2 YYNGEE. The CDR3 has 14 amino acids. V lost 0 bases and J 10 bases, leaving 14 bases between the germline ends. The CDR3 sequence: CASSVESFLGEQFF. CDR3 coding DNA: TGTGCCAGCAGCGTAGAATCCTTTCTAGGGGAGCAGTTCTTC.

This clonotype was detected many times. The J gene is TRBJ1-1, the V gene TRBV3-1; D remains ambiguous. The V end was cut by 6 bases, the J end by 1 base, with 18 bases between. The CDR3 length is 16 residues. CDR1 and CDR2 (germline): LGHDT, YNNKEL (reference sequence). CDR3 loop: CASSPDPMPGNTEAFF. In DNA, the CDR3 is TGTGCCAGCAGTCCTGACCCCATGCCAGGGAACACTGAAGCTTTCTTT.

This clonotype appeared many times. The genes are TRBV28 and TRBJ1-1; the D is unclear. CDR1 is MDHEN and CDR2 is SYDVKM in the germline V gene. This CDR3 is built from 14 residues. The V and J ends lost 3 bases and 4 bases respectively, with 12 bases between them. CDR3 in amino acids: CASSFTGRTTEAFF. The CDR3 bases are TGTGCCAGCAGTTTCACGGGAAGGACCACTGAAGCTTTCTTT.

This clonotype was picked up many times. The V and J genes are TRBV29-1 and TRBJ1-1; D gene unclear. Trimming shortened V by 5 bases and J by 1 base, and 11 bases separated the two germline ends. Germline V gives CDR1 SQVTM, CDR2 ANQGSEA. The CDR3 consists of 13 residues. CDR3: CSVSPVQNTEAFF. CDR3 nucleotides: TGCAGCGTTTCACCGGTCCAGAACACTGAAGCTTTCTTT.

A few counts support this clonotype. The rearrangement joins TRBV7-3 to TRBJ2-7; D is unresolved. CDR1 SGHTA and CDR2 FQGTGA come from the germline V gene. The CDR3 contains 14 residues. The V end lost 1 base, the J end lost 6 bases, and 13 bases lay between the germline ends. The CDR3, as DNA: TGTGCCAGCAGCTTAAAAGCCCGGTCAGGCGAGCAGTACTTC. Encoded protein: CASSLKARSGEQYF.

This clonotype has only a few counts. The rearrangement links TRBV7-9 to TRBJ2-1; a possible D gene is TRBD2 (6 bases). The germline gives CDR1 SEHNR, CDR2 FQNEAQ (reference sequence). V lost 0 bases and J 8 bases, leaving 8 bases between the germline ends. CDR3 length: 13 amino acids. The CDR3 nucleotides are TGTGCCAGCAGCTTAGCGTCGGGGGATGAGCAGTTCTTC. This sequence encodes CASSLASGDEQFF.

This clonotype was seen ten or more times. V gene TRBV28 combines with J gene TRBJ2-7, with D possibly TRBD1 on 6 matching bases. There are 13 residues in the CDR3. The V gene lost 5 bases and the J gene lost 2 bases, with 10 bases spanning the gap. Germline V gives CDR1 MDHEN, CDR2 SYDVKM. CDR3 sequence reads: CASSPGTTYEQYF. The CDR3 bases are TGTGCCAGCAGTCCAGGGACAACCTACGAGCAGTACTTC.

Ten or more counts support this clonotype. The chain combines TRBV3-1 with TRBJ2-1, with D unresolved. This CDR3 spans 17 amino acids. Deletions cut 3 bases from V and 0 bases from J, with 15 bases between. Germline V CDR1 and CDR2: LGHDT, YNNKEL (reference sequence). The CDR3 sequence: CASSHLLRFSSYNEQFF. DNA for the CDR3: TGTGCCAGCAGCCATTTACTAAGGTTCAGCTCCTACAATGAGCAGTTCTTC.

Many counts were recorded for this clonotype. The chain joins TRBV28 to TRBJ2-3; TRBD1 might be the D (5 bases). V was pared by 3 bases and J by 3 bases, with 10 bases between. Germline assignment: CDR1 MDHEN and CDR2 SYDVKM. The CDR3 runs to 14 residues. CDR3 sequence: CASSFVAGTDTQYF. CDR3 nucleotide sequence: TGTGCCAGCAGTTTTGTAGCAGGGACAGATACGCAGTATTTT.

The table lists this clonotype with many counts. The chain's CDR3 is CASSHRTNQETQYF. The CDR3 bases are TGTGCCAGCAGCCACCGTACAAACCAAGAGACCCAGTACTTC. The chain employs TRBV3-1 and TRBJ2-5, with D unclear. Trimming took off 3 bases at V and 0 bases at J, with 8 bases between the two ends. Germline CDR1 and CDR2: LGHDT and YNNKEL (reference sequence). The CDR3 loop spans 14 amino acids.

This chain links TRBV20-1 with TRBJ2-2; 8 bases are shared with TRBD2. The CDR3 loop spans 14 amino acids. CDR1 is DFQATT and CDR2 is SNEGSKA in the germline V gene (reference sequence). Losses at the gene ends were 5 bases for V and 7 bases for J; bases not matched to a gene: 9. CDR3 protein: CSAAFAGGGGELFF. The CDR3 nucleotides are TGCAGTGCTGCCTTTGCGGGAGGAGGCGGGGAGCTGTTTTTT.

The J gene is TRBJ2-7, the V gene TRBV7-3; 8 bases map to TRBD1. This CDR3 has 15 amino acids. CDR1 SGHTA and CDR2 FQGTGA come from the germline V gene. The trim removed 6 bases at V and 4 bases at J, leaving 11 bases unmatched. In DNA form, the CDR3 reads TGTGCCAGCAGTCCGAGTGGACAGGGTCGGTACGAGCAGTACTTC. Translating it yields CASSPSGQGRYEQYF.

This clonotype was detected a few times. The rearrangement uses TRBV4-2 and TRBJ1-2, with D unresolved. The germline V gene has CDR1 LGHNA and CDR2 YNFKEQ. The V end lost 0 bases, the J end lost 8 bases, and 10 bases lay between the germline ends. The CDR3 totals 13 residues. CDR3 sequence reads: CASSQDRGGGYTF. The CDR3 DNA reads TGTGCCAGCAGCCAAGACCGGGGTGGCGGCTACACCTTC.

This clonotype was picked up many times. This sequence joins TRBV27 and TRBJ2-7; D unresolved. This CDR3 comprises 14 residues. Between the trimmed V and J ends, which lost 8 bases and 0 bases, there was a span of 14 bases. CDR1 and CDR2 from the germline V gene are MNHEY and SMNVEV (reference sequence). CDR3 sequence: CASLQNWGSYEQYF. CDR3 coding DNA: TGTGCCAGCCTTCAGAACTGGGGCTCCTACGAGCAGTACTTC.